Shown below are 21 T cell receptor beta chains from a single sample sequenced in a study of T cell repertoires in breast cancer. During the second nested PCR, blocking oligonucleotides suppressed genes that were not paired. TCRdb re-analysed the emulsion pairing reads in MiXCR, keeping a single row per CDR3 protein. The data contain about 40,000 distinct CDR3 sequences, under 50% of them singletons. The expanded emulsion RT-PCR method captured paired alpha and beta chains from CD8+ T cells. The sample taken for sequencing was CD8+ T cells. The receptor set was obtained from a pool of human donors with breast cancer or a healthy control (not recorded which).

The V gene is TRBV2, the J gene TRBJ2-1; 11 bases line up with TRBD2. Unmatched junction bases numbered 4, after V lost 4 bases and J lost 8 bases. The CDR3 is 14 residues long. Germline CDR1 and CDR2: SNHLY and FYNNEI. The CDR3 DNA reads as TGTGCCAGCAGTGCTAGCGGGGGGATTTATGAGCAGTTCTTC. This gives the protein CASSASGGIYEQFF.

As DNA, the CDR3 is TGTGCCAGCAGCTTAGGTTCCTCCCAGTACAATGAGCAGTTCTTC. This encodes CASSLGSSQYNEQFF. The V call is TRBV7-3, the J call TRBJ2-1; D is uncertain. Germline CDR1 and CDR2: SGHTA and FQGTGA. This CDR3 comprises 15 residues. Trimming pared 2 bases from V and 4 bases from J, leaving 12 bases between.

A word on this clonotype: The junction does not match germline at one end; this may be a read error. The chain joins TRBV7-2 to TRBJ2-7; 13 bases match TRBD2. Germline CDR1 is SGHTA and CDR2 is FQGNSA. The CDR3 is 18 amino acids. CDR3 loop: CASSLRASTSGGAYELYF. In nucleotides, the CDR3 is TGTGCCAGCAGCCTGAGGGCCTCAACTAGCGGGGGGGCCTACGAGCTGTACTTC.

The chain combines TRBV28 with TRBJ1-5, with D maybe TRBD1 (5 bases). V was shortened by 6 bases and J by 7 bases, with 19 bases between the two germline ends. CDR1 MDHEN and CDR2 SYDVKM come from the germline V gene. The CDR3 is 15 amino acids. For the CDR3, the DNA is TGTGCCAGCAGCGGACGGCAGGGTATAATACAGCCCCAGCATTTT. Amino acids: CASSGRQGIIQPQHF. The whole variable domain, remainder taken from reference TRBV28 and TRBJ1-5, is DVKVTQSSRYLVKRTGEKVFLECVQDMDHENMFWYRQDPGLGLRLIYFSYDVKMKEKGDIPEGYSVSREKKERFSLILESASTNQTSMYLCASSGRQGIIQPQHFGDGTRLSIL.

For this clonotype: Its ends do not fully match the called genes, so a read error is possible. This rearrangement joins TRBV5-8 to TRBJ2-7; D possibly corresponds to TRBD1 (6 bases). The germline V gene encodes CDR1 SGHTS and CDR2 YDEGEE. This CDR3 region has 12 residues. CDR3 nucleotides: TGCGCCAGCCGGGACACCCTCTACGAGCAGTACTTC. Translated: CASRDTLYEQYF.

This chain links TRBV7-9 with TRBJ1-6; the D is unclear. Germline values: CDR1 SEHNR, CDR2 FQNEAQ (reference sequence). Trimming removed 1 base at V and 9 bases at J, with 7 bases between. CDR3 length equals 13 residues. CDR3 loop: CASSLGGLSPLHF. The CDR3 bases are TGTGCCAGCAGCTTAGGAGGGCTTTCACCCCTCCACTTT.

V usage is TRBV19 and J usage is TRBJ1-5; the D gene is possibly TRBD1 (5 bases). CDR3 length equals 15 residues. V gave up 4 bases and J gave up 1 base, with 11 bases separating them. Germline lookup yields CDR1 LNHDA and CDR2 SQIVND (reference sequence). In DNA form, the CDR3 reads TGTGCCAGTAGTAAATTGGGGGGAAGCAATCAGCCCCAGCATTTT. Protein product: CASSKLGGSNQPQHF.

This clonotype appeared a few times. The CDR3 is CASRDLSTDTQYF. Written as DNA, the CDR3 is TGTGCCAGCAGGGACTTAAGCACAGATACGCAGTATTTT. The V gene is TRBV6-1, the J gene TRBJ2-3; D might be TRBD2 (5 bases). This CDR3 has 13 residues. Germline V gene data show CDR1 as MNHNS and CDR2 as SASEGT. The V end lost 6 bases, the J end lost 0 bases, and 7 bases lay between the germline ends.

This chain joins TRBV2 and TRBJ1-1, with a weak D call TRBD1 (6 bases). Germline loops: CDR1 SNHLY, CDR2 FYNNEI. Between the trimmed V and J ends, which lost 6 bases and 1 base, there was a span of 15 bases. The CDR3 sequence is 15 residues long. The CDR3 bases are TGTGCCAGCAGCCTAAGGGGGTTGGGGAACACTGAAGCTTTCTTT. Translation: CASSLRGLGNTEAFF.

The chain combines TRBV5-1 with TRBJ2-3; tentative D call: TRBD1 (5 bases). V lost 5 bases to trimming and J lost 4 bases, with 11 bases between them. This CDR3 is built from 13 residues. The germline CDR1 and CDR2 sequences are SGHRS and YFSETQ. The CDR3 DNA is TGCGCCAGCAGAGCAGGGAACGCAGATACGCAGTATTTT. It translates to CASRAGNADTQYF.

Of note for this clonotype: A much bigger clone sits one base away, suggesting this may be a read error. The genes are TRBV19 and TRBJ1-5, with a weak D call TRBD1 (6 bases). Germline V gene lookup returns CDR1 LNHDA and CDR2 SQIVND (reference sequence). The CDR3 is made up of 12 amino acids. V was clipped by 8 bases and J by 9 bases, with 14 bases between them. The DNA for the CDR3 is TGTGCCAGTGGCCGAGGGGGGCTGCCCCAGCATTTT. As protein: CASGRGGLPQHF. Full variable domain (remainder filled in from reference TRBV19 and TRBJ1-5): DGGITQSPKYLFRKEGQNVTLSCEQNLNHDAMYWYRQDPGQGLRLIYYSQIVNDFQKGDIAEGYSVSREKKESFPLTVTSAQKNPTAFYLCASGRGGLPQHFGDGTRLSIL.

In regard to this clonotype: The junction departs from the called germline gene at one end, perhaps through a read error. This chain joins TRBV25-1 and TRBJ1-5; the D gene is possibly TRBD1 (6 bases). The CDR3 covers 16 residues. Germline CDR1 MGHDK, CDR2 SYGVNS. The CDR3 bases are TGTGCCAACAGTGAACCTAGGGGGACCCAAGATCAGCCCCAGCATTTT. Translation gives CANSEPRGTQDQPQHF.

A few counts support this clonotype. V gene TRBV20-1 combines with J gene TRBJ2-3; D unresolved. Deletions cut 0 bases from V and 5 bases from J, with 18 bases between. The germline CDR1 and CDR2 sequences are DFQATT and SNEGSKA (reference sequence). CDR3 length: 16 amino acids. For the CDR3, the DNA is TGCAGTGCTAGAGATATTCCTCTCAACGAGGAAGATACGCAGTATTTT. This sequence encodes CSARDIPLNEEDTQYF.

The chain links TRBV5-4 to TRBJ2-4, with 8 positions matching TRBD1. V shed 4 bases and J 4 bases; nucleotides not matched to a gene: 4. Germline V gene data show CDR1 as SGHNT and CDR2 as YYREEE (reference sequence). This CDR3 has 14 residues. This CDR3 reads CASSRGQEKNIQYF. The CDR3 DNA is TGTGCCAGCAGCCGGGGACAGGAGAAAAACATTCAGTACTTC.

The sample holds one count of this clonotype. The chain joins TRBV19 to TRBJ2-1; possible D gene TRBD1, 6 bases. This CDR3 spans 16 amino acids. Deletions cut 1 base from V and 7 bases from J, with 17 bases between. CDR1 and CDR2 from the germline V gene are LNHDA and SQIVND (reference sequence). This chain's CDR3 is CASSIVGRGGINEQFF. The CDR3 DNA sequence: TGTGCCAGTAGTATAGTTGGAAGAGGGGGTATAAATGAGCAGTTCTTC.

This clonotype was seen only once. The chain carries TRBV5-6 and TRBJ2-3; D remains ambiguous. V was shortened by 6 bases and J by 1 base, with 9 bases between the two germline ends. CDR1 and CDR2 from the germline V gene are SGHDT and YYEEEE. The CDR3 contains 13 residues. The CDR3 is CASKGWGTDTQYF. The CDR3 coding sequence is TGTGCCAGCAAAGGGTGGGGCACAGATACGCAGTATTTT.

The CDR3 here is CASSPGGANVLTF. The CDR3 nucleotides are TGCGCCAGCAGCCCGGGGGGGGCCAACGTCCTGACTTTC. This chain uses TRBV5-1 with TRBJ2-6, with D possibly matching TRBD2 (5 bases). Germline V gene lookup returns CDR1 SGHRS and CDR2 YFSETQ. This CDR3 is 13 amino acids long. V shed 4 bases and J shed 4 bases, with 6 bases lying between them. Combining the CDR3 with reference TRBV5-1 and TRBJ2-6 gives the whole variable domain KAGVTQTPRYLIKTRGQQVTLSCSPISGHRSVSWYQQTPGQGLQFLFEYFSETQRNKGNFPGRFSGRQFSNSRSEMNVSTLELGDSALYLCASSPGGANVLTFGAGSRLTVL.

The chain uses TRBV7-8 and TRBJ2-2, with a tentative D call TRBD2 (6 bases). Germline CDR1 is SGHVS and CDR2 is FQNEAQ. The CDR3 spans 15 residues. Trimming shortened V by 8 bases and J by 4 bases, and 17 bases separated the two germline ends. The CDR3 DNA follows: TGTGCCAGCGTGGAACTAGCCTCGAGCACCGGGGAGCTGTTTTTT. Protein: CASVELASSTGELFF.

As concerns this clonotype: This is likely a read error, given that the CDR3 carries no conserved phenylalanine or tryptophan at its end. V and J are TRBV6-2 or TRBV6-3 and TRBJ1-1, with unresolved D. V lost 6 bases to trimming and J lost 1 base, with 15 bases between them. Germline loops: CDR1 MNHEY, CDR2 SVGEGT. CDR3 length equals 15 residues. The DNA for the CDR3 is TGTGCCAGCAGGGGGTCTCGACGGGGGAACACTGAAGCTTTCCTC. Its translation: CASRGSRRGNTEAFL.

The chain has TRBV7-2 and TRBJ1-4; TRBD1 agrees at 7 bases. In germline, CDR1 is SGHTA, CDR2 FQGNSA. The junction had 7 bases not matched to a gene; V was cut back by 5 bases and J by 7 bases. The CDR3 consists of 14 residues. CDR3 region: CASSRQTGTEKLFF. The CDR3 bases are TGTGCCAGCAGCCGCCAGACAGGGACTGAAAAACTGTTTTTT.

This clonotype has only one observation. This may be a read error, as it is one base from a much larger clone. This chain connects TRBV15 to TRBJ2-7; D is unresolved. The CDR3 has 14 amino acids. CDR1 is LNHNV and CDR2 is YYDKDF in the germline V gene (reference sequence). The CDR3 region is CATRGSSASYGQYF. DNA for the CDR3: TGTGCCACCAGAGGATCTTCAGCGTCCTACGGGCAGTACTTC.